This T cell receptor beta chain is from a study of T cells in Graves' hyperthyroidism and ophthalmopathy. Regarding this clonotype: Its target is not known.

Reasons for excluding patients were uncontrolled infection, other autoimmune disease, pregnancy or lactation. Diagnosis rested on symptoms, serum thyroxine and TRAb, thyroid ultrasound, and orbital computed tomography. V lost 3 bases and J lost 4, with 13 bases in between. The germline gives CDR1 MDHEN, CDR2 SYDVKM. This CDR3 is 16 amino acids long. General observations from the study: For ophthalmopathy, model prediction preceded onset by a median roughly 5.9 months.

Regions amplified from RNA transcripts were the TCR beta CDR3 regions. The HTBI primer set was used in a first-round RT-PCR of the TCR CDR3. TCRdb re-analysed the multiplex PCR reads in MiXCR, keeping a single row per CDR3 protein. The sample shows under 800,000 distinct CDR3 sequences, 14% of them seen only once. The rearrangement links TRBV28 to TRBJ2-6; D is undetermined. The sequenced material came from blood. This receptor was identified in a woman under 30 with Graves' hyperthyroidism. The CDR3 spells CASSFYFESGANVLTF. CDR3 DNA sequence: TGTGCCAGCAGTTTCTATTTTGAGTCCGGGGCCAACGTCCTGACTTTC.